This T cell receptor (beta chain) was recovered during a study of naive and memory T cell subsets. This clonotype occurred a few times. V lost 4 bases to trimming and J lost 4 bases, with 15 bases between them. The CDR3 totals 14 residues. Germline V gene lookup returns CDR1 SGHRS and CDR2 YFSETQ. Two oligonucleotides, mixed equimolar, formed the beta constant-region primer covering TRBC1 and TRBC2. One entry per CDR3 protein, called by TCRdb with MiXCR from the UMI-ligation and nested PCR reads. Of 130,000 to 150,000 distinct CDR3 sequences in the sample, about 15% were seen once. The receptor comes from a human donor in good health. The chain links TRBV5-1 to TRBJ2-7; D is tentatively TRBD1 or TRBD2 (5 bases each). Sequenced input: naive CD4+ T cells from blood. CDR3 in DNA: TGCGCCAGCAGCCGGAGTGAGTGGGGGTACGAGCAGTACTTC. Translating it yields CASSRSEWGYEQYF.